These T cell receptor beta chains were read from a single sample in a study of T cell responses to AZD1222 COVID-19 vaccine. The method was immunoSEQ multiplex PCR; TCRdb's version includes in-frame clones alone and lacks a portion of them. The table lists roughly 21,000 clones, 82% of them singletons, with approximately 46% in the top ten. This material consisted of peripheral blood, taken on day 0 of AZD1222 vaccination. These receptor sequences come from an adult in good health. CDR3s include the opening cysteine and the closing phenylalanine or tryptophan. The D gene is left open where the match is weak. Clone size is given for some rows only: seen once, a few or many times, or a class if the clone is expanded.

CDR3,DNA,V,size,D,J
CASSQEGRGERELFF,TGTGCCAGCAGCCAAGAAGGGCGGGGGGAGAGGGAGCTGTTTTTT,TRBV4-2,NA,TRBD2,TRBJ2-2
CASKSGDYNTDTQYF,TGTGCCAGCAAGTCGGGAGACTACAACACAGATACGCAGTATTTT,TRBV21-1,NA,NA,TRBJ2-3
CATGTGANNEQFF,TGTGCCACCGGGACAGGGGCCAACAATGAGCAGTTCTTC,TRBV10-3,NA,TRBD1,TRBJ2-1
CAWSGTGGLGNQPQHF,TGTGCCTGGAGTGGTACAGGGGGCCTTGGCAATCAGCCCCAGCATTTT,TRBV30,NA,TRBD1,TRBJ1-5
CASSIYPATNQETQYF,TGTGCCAGTAGTATATACCCCGCGACTAACCAAGAGACCCAGTACTTC,TRBV19,NA,NA,TRBJ2-5
CASSITGGSYGYTF,TGTGCCAGTAGTATAACAGGGGGCAGCTATGGCTACACCTTC,TRBV19,NA,TRBD1,TRBJ1-2
CASSLGLSLSADNYGYTF,TGTGCCAGCAGCTTAGGCCTAAGCCTGTCGGCAGATAACTATGGCTACACCTTC,TRBV13,NA,NA,TRBJ1-2
CASTNMGNYEQYF,TGTGCCAGCACCAATATGGGAAACTACGAGCAGTACTTC,TRBV28,NA,NA,TRBJ2-7
CASSLSGNEQFF,TGTGCCAGCAGCTTAAGTGGAAATGAGCAGTTCTTC,TRBV7-3,once,NA,TRBJ2-1
CASSLESSGVYEQYF,TGCGCCAGCAGCTTGGAGTCTAGCGGGGTCTACGAGCAGTACTTC,TRBV5-1,NA,TRBD2,TRBJ2-7
CASSQGGTGNTIYF,TGTGCCAGCAGCCAAGGAGGGACTGGAAACACCATATATTTT,TRBV3-1/TRBV3-2,NA,NA,TRBJ1-3
CSVVGGPGLADNEQFF,TGCAGCGTTGTAGGGGGGCCTGGACTAGCAGACAATGAGCAGTTCTTC,TRBV29-1,once,TRBD2,TRBJ2-1
CASSPTGAGGPKNEQYF,TGCGCCAGCAGCCCGACGGGTGCGGGAGGGCCGAAAAACGAGCAGTACTTC,TRBV4-3,few,TRBD2,TRBJ2-7
CASSLNGQPQHF,TGTGCCAGCAGTTTAAACGGTCAGCCCCAGCATTTT,TRBV28,NA,NA,TRBJ1-5
CASSYSARDSYSPLHF,TGTGCCAGCAGTTACTCAGCGCGGGACAGTTATTCACCCCTCCACTTT,TRBV6-6,NA,TRBD1,TRBJ1-6
CASSLVQYNEQFF,TGTGCCAGCAGTTTAGTACAGTATAATGAGCAGTTCTTC,TRBV12-3/TRBV12-4,NA,NA,TRBJ2-1
CAGGAGLNEQYF,TGTGCCGGAGGAGCGGGTTTGAACGAGCAGTACTTC,TRBV5-4,NA,NA,TRBJ2-7
CSAAGGTTIDEQFF,TGCAGCGCCGCAGGGGGAACAACAATCGATGAGCAGTTCTTC,TRBV29-1,NA,TRBD1,TRBJ2-1
CASSEAYGDAFF,TGTGCCAGCAGTGAAGCTTATGGGGACGCTTTCTTT,TRBV2,NA,NA,TRBJ1-1
CASSQGSGELFF,TGTGCCAGCAGTCAGGGGTCCGGGGAGCTGTTTTTT,TRBV28,NA,NA,TRBJ2-2
CASSGAGTGPTEAFF,TGCGCCAGCAGCGGGGCCGGGACAGGGCCCACTGAAGCTTTCTTT,TRBV5-1,NA,TRBD1,TRBJ1-1
CASSLIPTGTANYGYTF,TGTGCCAGCAGTCTAATTCCGACCGGGACAGCAAACTATGGCTACACCTTC,TRBV2,NA,TRBD1,TRBJ1-2